Presented here are 5 T cell receptor beta chains from one specimen sequenced in a study of blood T cells in healthy people across ages. A second PCR, run for about 6 to 11 cycles, used a sample-barcoded 5' primer plus a J-beta primer mix. TCRdb processed the 5' RACE reads anew with MiXCR; each CDR3 protein has one entry. The data show around 1,600,000 distinct CDR3 sequences, with less than 45% seen just once and roughly 3.7% held by the top ten. The sample consisted of blood. Receptors originate from a woman between 18 and 29 years old in good health.

The gene calls are TRBV12-3 or TRBV12-4 and TRBJ1-1; D not resolved. The CDR3 contains 16 residues. Trimming shortened V by 3 bases and J by 5 bases, and 19 bases separated the two germline ends. CDR3 sequence (DNA): TGTGCCAGCAGTTTGGACTATTTGAGGGAGAGTACTGAAGCTTTCTTT. This gives the protein CASSLDYLRESTEAFF.

This clonotype was seen only a few times. This chain connects TRBV6-1 to TRBJ2-1; 12 bases map to TRBD1. V was pared by 6 bases and J by 8 bases, with 8 bases of the junction left unmatched. Germline V gene lookup returns CDR1 MNHNS and CDR2 SASEGT. The CDR3 runs 15 residues. The CDR3 nucleotides read TGTGCCAGCAGACTAGACGGGACAGGGGGCGATGAGCAGTTCTTC. Amino acid sequence: CASRLDGTGGDEQFF.

The chain employs TRBV5-1 and TRBJ2-1, with 8 bases matching TRBD2. The germline V gene has CDR1 SGHRS and CDR2 YFSETQ. V lost 2 bases and J lost 5; bases outside the gene matches: 6. The CDR3 is 15 residues long. The CDR3 nucleotides read TGCGCCAGCAGCTTTATAACTAGCGGAAACAATGAGCAGTTCTTC. The encoded protein is CASSFITSGNNEQFF.

The chain carries TRBV10-3 and TRBJ2-4; 10 bases line up with TRBD2. V lost 2 bases to trimming and J lost 6 bases; unmatched junction nucleotides: 4. This CDR3 is 15 amino acids long. Germline CDR1 reads ENHRY; CDR2 reads SYGVKD. The CDR3 spells CAISEGSSGRNIQYF. CDR3 bases: TGTGCCATCAGTGAGGGGTCTAGCGGGAGAAACATTCAGTACTTC.

The J gene is TRBJ2-1, the V gene TRBV15, with no clear D. CDR3 length: 16 amino acids. CDR1 and CDR2 (germline): LNHNV, YYDKDF (reference sequence). V was cut by 1 base and J by 0 bases, with 10 bases left in between. The CDR3 loop is CATSRGRADSYNEQFF. CDR3 DNA sequence: TGTGCCACCAGCAGAGGACGGGCAGACTCCTACAATGAGCAGTTCTTC. Looking up the rest from reference TRBV15 and TRBJ2-1 gives the full variable domain: DAMVIQNPRYQVTQFGKPVTLSCSQTLNHNVMYWYQQKSSQAPKLLFHYYDKDFNNEADTPDNFQSRRPNTSFCFLDIRSPGLGDTAMYLCATSRGRADSYNEQFFGPGTRLTVL.